This entry is about one T cell receptor (beta chain). What it recognizes is unknown. The data originate from a study of CD8 T cells in Susac syndrome. Overall study findings and caveats: That the number of individuals in its TCR sequencing and HLA analysis was relatively small was acknowledged by the study.

The germline gives CDR1 LGHDT, CDR2 YNNKEL (reference sequence). V lost 0 bases and J 7 bases, leaving 16 bases between the germline ends. This CDR3 contains 15 residues. Random hexamers were used to reverse transcribe roughly 0.45 to 1 ug of RNA. Amplification of TCR beta CDR3 across 54 Vbeta and 13 Jbeta was performed with immunoSEQ multiplex PCR. Each CDR3 protein gets one entry after TCRdb re-called the immunoSEQ multiplex PCR reads with MiXCR. This table has roughly 130,000 distinct CDR3 sequences, around 94% appearing once. Control patients had untreated stable or active relapsing-remitting multiple sclerosis by revised McDonald criteria. Bulk CD8+ and CD4+ cells came from magnetic negative isolation; CD8+ TEMRA by FACS.

This TCR came from a human donor with multiple sclerosis. The chain links TRBV3-1 to TRBJ2-7; the D gene could be TRBD1 or TRBD2 (5 bases each). Source material: CD4+ T cells from PBMCs. The CDR3 DNA reads as TGTGCCAGCAGCCAAGATTCTGGGACCCGAGGGGAGCAGTACTTC. Encoded protein: CASSQDSGTRGEQYF.